The next 28 T cell receptor beta chains were all read from a single sample in a study of OX40 agonist ivuxolimab in advanced cancers. Profiling relied on immunoSEQ multiplex PCR, and the TCRdb table lists in-frame clones only, not all of them. The sample shows nearly 70,000 clones, around 86% of them seen only once. Sequencing used CD4+ or CD8+ T cells sorted from blood, obtained in a trial of the OX40 agonist ivuxolimab. The receptor set was obtained from an adult with an advanced solid tumor such as melanoma, head and neck, liver or kidney cancer.

The chain carries TRBV7-6 and TRBJ1-6, with TRBD1 matching 7 bases. CDR3 length equals 17 residues. Trimming cost V 1 base and J 6 bases; bases outside gene matches: 9. CDR1 and CDR2 (germline): SGHVS, FNYEAQ. The CDR3 reads CASSLDYRGIGNSPLHF. CDR3 nucleotide sequence: TGTGCCAGCAGCTTAGACTACAGGGGAATTGGTAATTCACCCCTCCACTTT.

This chain connects TRBV5-6 to TRBJ2-7; 8 bases fit TRBD1. CDR3 length: 16 amino acids. V lost 0 bases and J lost 2; bases outside the gene matches: 7. Looked up from germline, CDR1 is SGHDT and CDR2 is YYEEEE. CDR3 sequence reads: CASSLVRQGRAYEQYF. In DNA, the CDR3 is TGTGCCAGCAGCTTGGTCAGACAGGGGCGTGCCTACGAGCAGTACTTC.

This clone was observed once. This chain uses TRBV25-1 with TRBJ2-1, with 10 bases fitting TRBD1. The ends lost 1 base at V and 7 bases at J; junction bases unmatched: 4. Germline assignment: CDR1 MGHDK and CDR2 SYGVNS. The CDR3 is 15 residues long. CDR3 coding DNA: TGTGCCAGCAGTGAATGGAGGGACAGGGGTAATGAGCAGTTCTTC. Its translation: CASSEWRDRGNEQFF.

This clone was seen only once. The chain employs TRBV5-4 and TRBJ2-6, with TRBD1 matching over 7 bases. J was trimmed by 0 bases and V by 3 bases; bases with no gene match: 3. The CDR3 length is 16 residues. Germline CDR1 is SGHNT and CDR2 is YYREEE (reference sequence). The CDR3, as DNA: TGTGCCAGCAGCTCCGCAGGGGGCTCTGGGGCCAACGTCCTGACTTTC. This translates into CASSSAGGSGANVLTF. Supplemented by reference TRBV5-4 and TRBJ2-6, the full variable domain reads ETGVTQSPTHLIKTRGQQVTLRCSSQSGHNTVSWYQQALGQGPQFIFQYYREEENGRGNFPPRFSGLQFPNYSSELNVNALELDDSALYLCASSSAGGSGANVLTFGAGSRLTVL.

This chain uses TRBV4-3 with TRBJ2-3, with 7 bases that match TRBD1. The CDR3 is 15 residues long. With 3 bases clipped from V and 2 bases from J, the junction kept 5 bases outside the gene matches. Germline CDR1 and CDR2: LGHNA and YSLEER. CDR3 DNA sequence: TGCGCCAGCAGCCACGAGGGGGCGAACACAGATACGCAGTATTTT. Its protein product is CASSHEGANTDTQYF.

The chain carries TRBV5-1 and TRBJ2-4; no reliable D call. V lost 0 bases to trimming and J lost 7 bases, with 2 bases between them. Germline V gives CDR1 SGHRS, CDR2 YFSETQ. CDR3 length: 11 residues. The CDR3, as DNA: TGCGCCAGCAGCTTGGATAACATTCAGTACTTC. This gives the protein CASSLDNIQYF.

This chain uses TRBV4-1 with TRBJ2-5; a possible D gene is TRBD2 (5 bases). Germline lookup yields CDR1 MGHRA and CDR2 YSYEKL. V was shortened by 1 base and J by 5 bases, with 5 bases between the two germline ends. The CDR3 spans 12 residues. CDR3 sequence (DNA): TGCGCCAGCAGCCAAGCGGGGGAGACCCAGTACTTC. The encoded protein is CASSQAGETQYF.

The chain couples TRBV4-3 to TRBJ2-1, with D perhaps matching TRBD1 or TRBD2 (6 bases each). The CDR3 is 15 amino acids. With 4 bases removed from V and 7 bases from J, the gap between germline ends came to 17 bases. The germline gives CDR1 LGHNA, CDR2 YSLEER. For the CDR3, the DNA is TGCGCCAGCAGCCCTTCCGGGGGCCTCGGGAATGAGCAGTTCTTC. This gives the protein CASSPSGGLGNEQFF.

This clone has a handful of counts. The chain is built from TRBV25-1 and TRBJ2-5, with TRBD1 as a possible D gene (5 bases). Germline V gene lookup returns CDR1 MGHDK and CDR2 SYGVNS. The CDR3 contains 14 residues. Trimming took 2 bases from V and 5 from J, leaving 12 bases between them. CDR3 region: CASSEGQGGETQYF. The CDR3 nucleotides read TGTGCCAGCAGTGAAGGGCAGGGCGGCGAGACCCAGTACTTC.

The rearrangement uses TRBV7-3 and TRBJ1-1; D possibly corresponds to TRBD1 (5 bases). The germline gives CDR1 SGHTA, CDR2 FQGTGA. This CDR3 comprises 14 residues. V dropped 4 bases and J dropped 8 bases, with 17 bases sitting between them. CDR3 loop: CASSSSLSGGEAFF. The DNA for the CDR3 is TGTGCCAGCAGCTCCTCCCTATCGGGGGGAGAAGCTTTCTTT.

This chain joins TRBV18 and TRBJ2-7; 9 nucleotides align to TRBD2. V dropped 2 bases and J dropped 7; count of bases not matched to a gene: 15. From germline, CDR1 is KGHSH and CDR2 LQKENI. This CDR3 spans 17 amino acids. The CDR3 is CASSPGRGLAPFGEQYF. Here the CDR3 DNA reads TGTGCCAGCTCACCAGGTCGGGGACTAGCTCCTTTCGGAGAGCAGTACTTC.

The J gene is TRBJ1-2, the V gene TRBV4-3; TRBD1 is a possible D gene (5 bases). Germline loops: CDR1 LGHNA, CDR2 YSLEER. The CDR3 runs 13 residues. V lost 0 bases and J 8 bases, leaving 10 bases between the germline ends. For the CDR3, the DNA is TGCGCCAGCAGCCAAGATCGCAGGGTCGGCTACACCTTC. It specifies CASSQDRRVGYTF.

DNA of the CDR3: TGTGCCAGCAGCGTAGACTGGGGTCGGACTGAAGCTTTCTTT. This codes for CASSVDWGRTEAFF. The V gene is TRBV9, the J gene TRBJ1-1; D gene unclear. The CDR3 consists of 14 residues. Trimming shortened V by 0 bases and J by 5 bases, and 11 bases separated the two germline ends. CDR1 and CDR2 from the germline V gene are SGDLS and YYNGEE.

This clone appeared a few times. The genes are TRBV9 and TRBJ1-1; D unclear. Germline V gene sequence: CDR1 SGDLS, CDR2 YYNGEE. The CDR3 contains 16 residues. V shed 0 bases and J shed 1 base, with 13 bases lying between them. CDR3 DNA: TGTGCCAGCAGCGTAGAGCCCGGGGTCAAGAACACTGAAGCTTTCTTT. It specifies CASSVEPGVKNTEAFF.

The CDR3 coding sequence is TGTGCCAGCAGCTGGCGGGCCAGGGGCACAGATACGCAGTATTTT. It encodes CASSWRARGTDTQYF. The chain uses TRBV11-2 and TRBJ2-3; D tentatively reads TRBD1 or TRBD2 (5 bases each). Trimming took 4 bases from V and 1 from J, leaving 12 bases between them. Germline CDR1 reads SGHAT; CDR2 reads FQNNGV. This CDR3 is 15 amino acids long.

The CDR3 DNA reads as TGCGCCAGCAGCACGCAACTACAGGGGACCGGGGAGCTGTTTTTT. Amino acid sequence: CASSTQLQGTGELFF. The J gene is TRBJ2-2, the V gene TRBV5-1; 7 bases map to TRBD1. V trimming: 4 bases; J trimming: 5 bases; junction bases outside the gene matches: 8. The CDR3 has 15 residues. Per the germline V gene, CDR1 is SGHRS and CDR2 is YFSETQ. The full variable domain, completed using reference TRBV5-1 and TRBJ2-2, is KAGVTQTPRYLIKTRGQQVTLSCSPISGHRSVSWYQQTPGQGLQFLFEYFSETQRNKGNFPGRFSGRQFSNSRSEMNVSTLELGDSALYLCASSTQLQGTGELFFGEGSRLTVL.

The gene calls are TRBV7-8 and TRBJ2-7, with D perhaps matching TRBD1 or TRBD2 (5 bases each). The CDR3 totals 13 residues. Trimming removed 0 bases at V and 6 bases at J, with 9 bases between. Looked up from germline, CDR1 is SGHVS and CDR2 is FQNEAQ. For the CDR3, the DNA is TGTGCCAGCAGCTTAGCGGGGGTAGGCGAGCAGTACTTC. This gives the protein CASSLAGVGEQYF.

The chain is built from TRBV12-5 and TRBJ2-7, with D perhaps TRBD1 (6 bases). CDR1 is LGHNT, CDR2 FRNRAP, per germline. This CDR3 has 14 amino acids. Trimming left V 6 bases short and J 3 bases short, with 15 bases between. This CDR3 reads CASGDRDTYYEQYF. CDR3 in DNA: TGTGCTAGTGGAGACCGGGACACATACTACGAGCAGTACTTC.

J is TRBJ1-1 and V is TRBV7-2; D is undetermined. This CDR3 is 17 amino acids long. Trimming stripped 5 bases from V and 3 bases from J, with 22 bases between. The germline gives CDR1 SGHTA, CDR2 FQGNSA. CDR3 nucleotides: TGTGCCAGCAGCCCTTCTAACACCTTACGAGACGACACTGAAGCTTTCTTT. Protein product: CASSPSNTLRDDTEAFF.

The V call is TRBV9, the J call TRBJ1-2; TRBD1 is a possible D gene (6 bases). There are 15 residues in the CDR3. Trimming pared 4 bases from V and 2 bases from J, leaving 15 bases between. Looked up from germline, CDR1 is SGDLS and CDR2 is YYNGEE. In DNA form, the CDR3 reads TGTGCCAGCAGCACATCGACAGGACCCAACTATGGCTACACCTTC. Protein product: CASSTSTGPNYGYTF.

The chain employs TRBV7-2 and TRBJ2-5; D call uncertain. V lost 2 bases and J 4 bases, leaving 14 bases between the germline ends. Germline loops: CDR1 SGHTA, CDR2 FQGNSA. CDR3 length: 15 residues. CDR3 in amino acids: CASSLLTVAAETQYF. CDR3 coding DNA: TGTGCCAGCAGCTTACTGACGGTGGCAGCAGAGACCCAGTACTTC. Using reference TRBV7-2 and TRBJ2-5 for the parts outside the CDR3, the full variable domain is GAGVSQSPSNKVTEKGKDVELRCDPISGHTALYWYRQSLGQGLEFLIYFQGNSAPDKSGLPSDRFSAERTGGSVSTLTIQRTQQEDSAVYLCASSLLTVAAETQYFGPGTRLLVL.

The chain carries TRBV7-8 and TRBJ2-3, with D hard to call. This CDR3 comprises 14 residues. Between the trimmed V and J ends, which lost 4 bases and 3 bases, there was a span of 11 bases. Germline V CDR1 and CDR2: SGHVS, FQNEAQ. The CDR3 loop is CASSSSLGTDTQYF. DNA for the CDR3: TGTGCCAGCAGCTCTTCTCTAGGAACAGATACGCAGTATTTT.

The chain has TRBV25-1 and TRBJ1-1; D remains unclear. Trimming stripped 6 bases from V and 5 bases from J, with 10 bases between. This CDR3 is 12 amino acids long. CDR1 and CDR2 from the germline V gene are MGHDK and SYGVNS. CDR3: CASRASGTEAFF. CDR3 coding DNA: TGTGCCAGCAGGGCCAGTGGGACTGAAGCTTTCTTT.

This clone was counted only a few times. V and J are TRBV6-6 and TRBJ1-2, with 7 bases identical to TRBD1. J lost 7 bases, V lost 7 bases, and 3 bases had no gene match. This CDR3 has 11 residues. The germline V gene has CDR1 MNHNY and CDR2 SVGAGI (reference sequence). The CDR3: CASKGAGGYTF. The CDR3 DNA is TGTGCCAGCAAGGGGGCGGGTGGCTACACCTTC.

The chain combines TRBV10-3 with TRBJ1-5; D remains unclear. The CDR3 loop spans 12 amino acids. CDR1 is ENHRY and CDR2 is SYGVKD in the germline V gene. V shed 3 bases and J shed 2 bases, with 2 bases lying between them. The CDR3 DNA reads TGTGCCATCAGTGACCGCAATCAGCCCCAGCATTTT. This encodes CAISDRNQPQHF.

This chain connects TRBV7-2 to TRBJ2-2, with D unresolved. CDR1 is SGHTA and CDR2 is FQGNSA in the germline V gene. Trimming cost V 2 bases and J 1 base, with 5 bases left between them. The length of the CDR3 is 14 residues. The CDR3 loop is CASSLIQNTGELFF. The DNA for the CDR3 is TGTGCCAGCAGCTTAATACAGAACACCGGGGAGCTGTTTTTT.

The gene calls are TRBV5-1 and TRBJ1-4, with 7 positions matching TRBD1. V shed 2 bases and J 0 bases; nucleotides not matched to a gene: 1. The CDR3 has 15 amino acids. From germline, CDR1 is SGHRS and CDR2 YFSETQ. The CDR3 bases are TGCGCCAGCAGCTTCCAGGGGGCAACTAATGAAAAACTGTTTTTT. It is translated as CASSFQGATNEKLFF.

The chain employs TRBV27 and TRBJ2-2; D gene ambiguous. The CDR3 spans 14 residues. The V end was cut by 2 bases, the J end by 5 bases, with 9 bases between. CDR1 is MNHEY, CDR2 SMNVEV, per germline (reference sequence). CDR3 in amino acids: CASSLRPQTGELFF. CDR3 DNA: TGTGCCAGCAGTTTAAGGCCTCAGACCGGGGAGCTGTTTTTT.